The present entry profiles one T cell receptor beta chain with its context. The record originates from a study of control samples from healthy donors and cancer patients. Some clones are missing from TCRdb's copy, which holds only in-frame ones; the method was immunoSEQ multiplex PCR. The profile shows some 82,000 clones, around 84% of them singletons. CDR1 MDHEN and CDR2 SYDVKM come from the germline V gene. The CDR3 totals 12 residues. Trimming shortened V by 3 bases and J by 12 bases, and 11 bases separated the two germline ends. This sequence originates from a man between 60 and 75 years old with head and neck cancer. This chain links TRBV28 with TRBJ1-4; D gene ambiguous. The sample was PBMCs. Here the CDR3 DNA reads TGTGCCAGCAGTTTGGGTGGGGAGGAACTGTTTTTT. It is translated as CASSLGGEELFF.